Below are 17 T cell receptor beta chains sequenced from a single sample in a study of T cell responses to AZD1222 COVID-19 vaccine. The data were produced by immunoSEQ multiplex PCR, yet TCRdb's version contains in-frame clones alone and is incomplete. The data contain more than 35,000 clones, about 83% of them singletons. This material consisted of peripheral blood, taken on day 0 of AZD1222 vaccination. The receptor source for this set is an adult in good health.

Within the sample, this clone is medium-sized. The V call is TRBV6-7, the J call TRBJ1-2; D not resolved. TRBV6-7 is an open reading frame whose function is uncertain. The CDR3 length is 15 residues. Trimming left V 5 bases short and J 4 bases short, with 17 bases between. The CDR3 DNA reads as TGTGCCAGCAGTCCCCGGGGAGGGATCTGCTATGGCTACACCTTC. This sequence encodes CASSPRGGICYGYTF.

J is TRBJ2-3 and V is TRBV25-1; D ambiguous. Germline V gene sequence: CDR1 MGHDK, CDR2 SYGVNS. This CDR3 is 12 amino acids long. Trimming left V 5 bases short and J 1 base short, with 4 bases between. The DNA of the CDR3 is TGTGCCAGCAGTTACGGCACAGATACGCAGTATTTT. Translated, it gives CASSYGTDTQYF.

J is TRBJ1-2 and V is TRBV2, with D possibly being TRBD1 (6 bases). V was pared by 4 bases and J by 4 bases, with 7 bases between. CDR1 is SNHLY, CDR2 FYNNEI, per germline. This CDR3 spans 12 amino acids. The chain's CDR3 is CASSVQGYGYTF. CDR3 DNA: TGTGCCAGCAGTGTACAGGGCTATGGCTACACCTTC.

V and J are TRBV7-3 and TRBJ2-1; no definite D call. From germline, CDR1 is SGHTA and CDR2 FQGTGA. Trimming cost V 3 bases and J 3 bases, with 6 bases left between them. The CDR3 is 13 amino acids. CDR3 sequence reads: CASSFGFYNEQFF. CDR3 bases: TGTGCCAGCAGCTTTGGCTTCTACAATGAGCAGTTCTTC.

CDR3 nucleotide sequence: TGTGCCAGCATCGGCAGGGACGCAGCGGGGAATGAGCAGTTCTTC. This encodes CASIGRDAAGNEQFF. The chain employs TRBV3-1 (or the pseudogene TRBV3-2) and TRBJ2-1; 7 nucleotides match TRBD2. Germline trimming cut 7 bases from V and 7 bases from J; bases unmatched to any gene: 13. This CDR3 has 15 amino acids. Germline lookup yields CDR1 LGHDT and CDR2 YNNKEL (reference sequence).

This chain's CDR3 is CASSPRTDPLREAFF. The CDR3 DNA sequence: TGCGCCAGCAGCCCGAGGACGGACCCCCTCCGTGAAGCTTTCTTT. The J gene is TRBJ1-1, the V gene TRBV5-1; D unclear. This CDR3 is built from 15 residues. The V end lost 4 bases, the J end lost 7 bases, and 20 bases lay between the germline ends. CDR1 is SGHRS and CDR2 is YFSETQ in the germline V gene.

The chain is built from TRBV5-4 and TRBJ2-5; TRBD1 aligns across 7 bases. V shed 4 bases, J shed 1 base, and the junction held 4 bases outside the gene matches. From germline, CDR1 is SGHNT and CDR2 YYREEE (reference sequence). CDR3 length: 14 residues. CDR3 residues: CASSRGTVQETQYF. The CDR3 nucleotides are TGTGCCAGCAGCCGAGGGACAGTCCAAGAGACCCAGTACTTC.

The CDR3 here is CAAWDMNTYTF. The CDR3 bases are TGTGCGGCTTGGGATATGAATACCTACACCTTC. This sequence joins TRBV10-3 and TRBJ1-2, with D unclear. The CDR3 is made up of 11 amino acids. Germline V gene sequence: CDR1 ENHRY, CDR2 SYGVKD.

The CDR3 coding sequence is TGTGCCAGCAGCCCCCAGGGACAGGGCAATCAGCCCCAGCATTTT. As protein: CASSPQGQGNQPQHF. This chain joins TRBV6-5 and TRBJ1-5; TRBD1 matches 8 bases. Germline CDR1 is MNHEY and CDR2 is SVGAGI. This CDR3 comprises 15 residues. V was clipped by 6 bases and J by 2 bases; unmatched bases: 6.

The chain has TRBV7-9 and TRBJ2-3; 7 nucleotides line up with TRBD1. This CDR3 has 16 amino acids. The ends lost 1 base at V and 5 bases at J; junction bases unmatched: 9. The germline CDR1 and CDR2 sequences are SEHNR and FQNEAQ (reference sequence). CDR3 protein: CASSLGATGSGDTQYF. The CDR3 nucleotides read TGTGCCAGCAGCTTAGGGGCGACAGGGAGTGGAGATACGCAGTATTTT.

V gene TRBV30 combines with J gene TRBJ1-4; unclear D gene. This CDR3 contains 13 residues. The V gene's germline CDR1 is GTSNPN and CDR2 SVGIG (reference sequence). Trimming cost V 0 bases and J 3 bases, with 5 bases left between them. Here the CDR3 DNA reads TGTGCCTGGAGTGTAGAGCCTAATGAAAAACTGTTTTTT. Its protein product is CAWSVEPNEKLFF.

The chain uses TRBV14 and TRBJ2-2; no clear D. The CDR3 spans 13 residues. Germline CDR1 reads SGHDN; CDR2 reads FVKESK. Trimming stripped 1 base from V and 6 bases from J, with 6 bases between. The CDR3 loop reads CASSQGGPGELFF. CDR3 coding DNA: TGTGCCAGCAGCCAAGGGGGTCCCGGGGAGCTGTTTTTT.

This clone was recorded a few times. At the DNA level, this CDR3 is encoded by other sequences in the same sample as well. The rearrangement joins TRBV18 to TRBJ2-5; the D is unclear. V lost 3 bases, J lost 4 bases, and 3 bases lay in between. The CDR3 runs 11 residues. The germline V gene encodes CDR1 KGHSH and CDR2 LQKENI. The chain's CDR3 is CASSPRETQYF. CDR3 coding DNA: TGTGCCAGCTCACCCAGAGAGACCCAGTACTTC.

The chain links TRBV28 to TRBJ2-7; 7 bases match TRBD2. Germline V lookup: CDR1 MDHEN, CDR2 SYDVKM. The CDR3 has 14 amino acids. J was trimmed by 3 bases and V by 2 bases; bases with no gene match: 4. The CDR3 loop reads CASSLAGEVYEQYF. The CDR3 bases are TGTGCCAGCAGTTTAGCGGGAGAAGTCTACGAGCAGTACTTC.

The CDR3 nucleotides read TGTGCCACCCGGACCGGGGCAACTGAAGCTTTCTTT. Its translation: CATRTGATEAFF. The chain has TRBV27 and TRBJ1-1, with TRBD1 as a possible D gene (5 bases). The ends were cut back, 10 bases at V and 5 bases at J, with 14 bases in the middle. Germline CDR1 and CDR2: MNHEY and SMNVEV (reference sequence). CDR3 length: 12 residues.

The chain combines TRBV7-9 with TRBJ2-3, with a tentative D call TRBD2 (6 bases). Trimming took off 5 bases at V and 9 bases at J, with 27 bases between the two ends. Germline CDR1 reads SEHNR; CDR2 reads FQNEAQ (reference sequence). The CDR3 covers 17 residues. In DNA, the CDR3 is TGTGCCAGCAGCCCCTCCCCGGGAGCGGGTCTACCATGGACGCAGTATTTT. It codes for CASSPSPGAGLPWTQYF. Based on the CDR3 plus reference TRBV7-9 and TRBJ2-3, the full variable domain is DTGVSQNPRHKITKRGQNVTFRCDPISEHNRLYWYRQTLGQGPEFLTYFQNEAQLEKSRLLSDRFSAERPKGSFSTLEIQRTEQGDSAMYLCASSPSPGAGLPWTQYFGPGTRLTVL.

The chain links TRBV19 to TRBJ1-3; no reliable D call. Trimming left V 5 bases short and J 0 bases short, with 8 bases between. CDR1 and CDR2 from the germline V gene are LNHDA and SQIVND (reference sequence). This CDR3 is 14 amino acids long. CDR3 bases: TGTGCCAGTAGTCTTGGTAGCTCTGGAAACACCATATATTTT. It codes for CASSLGSSGNTIYF.